This T cell receptor (beta chain) is from a study of T cells in Graves' hyperthyroidism and ophthalmopathy. The study, taken as a whole, reports: Most thyroid clonotypes expanded above 0.001 were also detected in blood.

Exclusion of a patient resulted from uncontrolled infection, other autoimmune disease, pregnancy or lactation. This CDR3 spans 14 amino acids. V was shortened by 6 bases and J by 4 bases, with 14 bases between the two germline ends. CDR1 is MDHEN, CDR2 SYDVKM, per germline. This clonotype was seen repeatedly, ten times or more. Its target is not known. TCR beta CDR3 regions were amplified from RNA transcripts. In the first-round RT-PCR of the TCR CDR3, the HTBI primer set was used. TCRdb passed the multiplex PCR reads through MiXCR, listing each CDR3 protein once. The data hold around 210,000 distinct CDR3 sequences, with about a sixth observed a single time.

The TCR sequence derives from a woman aged 45 to 65 with Graves' hyperthyroidism. Material: blood. The chain combines TRBV28 with TRBJ2-3; D is uncertain. CDR3 coding DNA: TGTGCCAGCAGCCTTCGCGGTGGGCCAGATACGCAGTATTTT. Translated, it gives CASSLRGGPDTQYF.